This T cell receptor (beta chain) was captured by sequencing in a study of spatial heterogeneity in lung cancer (dated by TCRdb to about 2019). Study-level background: Beta-chain transcripts were consistently detected in greater numbers than alpha-chain transcripts, which likely reflects a higher abundance of beta-chain transcripts. The study quantitatively compared TCR alpha and beta repertoires across multiple tumor regions, matched nontumor lung and blood in non-small cell lung cancer. In the raw uncorrected reads, each unique combination of TCR and UMI appeared on average more than ten times. TCR repertoire features were related to nonsynonymous mutation counts determined by whole-exome sequencing of tumor tissue. Both alpha and beta chains were TCR-sequenced in 220 or so tumor regions, under 70 matched nontumor lung samples and around 54 PBMC samples obtained at surgery.

The time point label, read with the paper, signifies: sample taken at primary tumor resection. Without any cell sorting, TCR sequencing was performed on whole RNA extracted either from tumor and nontumor lung tissue or from cryopreserved PBMC samples. Donors were approximately 72 patients with early-stage, untreated non-small cell lung cancer from the lung TRACERx cohort. Patients were selected for TCR sequencing only if sufficient RNA was available from at least two tumor regions. For CDR1 and CDR2, the germline V gene lists SGHNT and YENEEA. From the cysteine through the phenylalanine, the CDR3 covers 13 amino acids. Only the CDR3 part of the read is kept: 39 bases, read in frame from the first base. The trim is 2 bases for V and 5 bases for J, with a gap of 10 bases between the germline ends. About this clonotype: Its antigen is unknown. No qualities accompany the bases; no much larger clone lies one base away. This beta chain came through as a stray read in a library set up for alpha chains, and its size says little.

Libraries were prepared through 5' RACE. TCRdb records NextSeq 500 as the sequencer. In the TCR library protocol, a unique molecular identifier was attached to each TCR cDNA molecule so that PCR and sequencing errors could be corrected. Per the source publication's procedure: TCR identification, UMI-based error correction and CDR3 extraction were performed with Decombinator tools. Expanded TCRs were defined as those above a frequency of 2 per 1,000, corresponding to the top 1% of the tumor frequency distribution. Renyi diversity was computed with the R vegan package after each repertoire had been subsampled 100 times to 5,000 TCRs. CDR3 similarity networks were built from amino acid triplet string-kernel similarity, connecting CDR3s with pairwise similarity above 0.82. Clones were called with MiXCR by TCRdb after fastp trimmed the public reads at Q25, and only in-frame beta chains were retained. Identical CDR3 proteins give one entry, which carries the most common genes and DNA. For this entry, the V and J calls and clone size follow TCRdb and not the study's own pipeline. Recorded for this sample are some 4,100 distinct CDR3 sequences; about 23% of them occurred a single time. The leading ten clones occupy around 23% of the sample.

General findings and caveats noted by the study authors: Ubiquitous expanded tumor TCRs were detected in blood more often at tumor resection than at routine follow-up. Additional single-cell paired TCR alpha and beta sequencing was considered necessary to confirm, at a functional level, the hypothesis that regional TCRs recognize regional mutations.

The rearrangement joined TRBV11-3 to TRBJ2-7, with the D segment identity uncertain. The TCR comes from a female donor with early-stage non-small cell lung cancer. The material was PBMCs, obtained at surgery. CDR3 sequence: CASSLSHNNEQYF. DNA sequence: TGTGCCAGCAGCTTAAGCCACAACAACGAGCAGTACTTC.